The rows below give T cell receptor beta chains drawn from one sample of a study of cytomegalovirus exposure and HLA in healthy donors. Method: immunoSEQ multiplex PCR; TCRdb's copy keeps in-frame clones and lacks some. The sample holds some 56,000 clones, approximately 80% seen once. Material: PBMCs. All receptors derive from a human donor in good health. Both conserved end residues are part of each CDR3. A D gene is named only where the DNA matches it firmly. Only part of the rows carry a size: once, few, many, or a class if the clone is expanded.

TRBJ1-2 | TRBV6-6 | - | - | CASSSNRQLPYGYTF | TGTGCCAGCAGTTCCAATCGACAGTTACCGTATGGCTACACCTTC
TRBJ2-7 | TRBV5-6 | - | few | CASSPPGFLNYEQYF | TGTGCCAGCAGCCCTCCCGGCTTCCTAAACTACGAGCAGTACTTC
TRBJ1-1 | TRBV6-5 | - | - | CASSRGGGLYTEAFF | TGTGCCAGCAGTCGAGGGGGTGGGTTGTACACTGAAGCTTTCTTT
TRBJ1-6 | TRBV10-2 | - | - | CASTFGGNSPLHF | TGCGCCAGCACTTTCGGGGGTAATTCACCCCTCCACTTT
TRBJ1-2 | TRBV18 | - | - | CASSPGTNYGYTF | TGTGCCAGCTCACCCGGGACTAACTATGGCTACACCTTC
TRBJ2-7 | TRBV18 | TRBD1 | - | CASSPYQTGGYEQYF | TGTGCCAGCTCACCCTACCAGACAGGGGGCTACGAGCAGTACTTC
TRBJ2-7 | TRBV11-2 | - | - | CASSPIQRQGLVGQYF | TGTGCCAGCAGCCCGATACAAAGACAGGGACTGGTGGGGCAGTACTTC
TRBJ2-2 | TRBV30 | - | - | CAWSVVRNTGELFF | TGTGCCTGGAGTGTAGTCAGGAACACCGGGGAGCTGTTTTTT
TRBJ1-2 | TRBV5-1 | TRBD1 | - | CASSPGTGGHYGYTF | TGCGCCAGCAGCCCGGGGACAGGGGGACACTATGGCTACACCTTC
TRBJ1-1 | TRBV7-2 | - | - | CASSLWGQLNTEAFF | TGTGCCAGCAGCTTGTGGGGACAACTGAACACTGAAGCTTTCTTT
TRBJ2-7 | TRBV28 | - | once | CASSISSYEQYF | TGTGCCAGCAGTATTTCGTCGTACGAGCAGTACTTC
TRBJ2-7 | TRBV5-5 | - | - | CASSLVAGDSYEQYF | TGTGCCAGCAGCTTGGTTGCAGGTGACTCCTACGAGCAGTACTTC
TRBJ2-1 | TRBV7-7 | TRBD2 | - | CASSRGVSYNEQFF | TGTGCTAGCAGCCGGGGGGTATCCTACAATGAGCAGTTCTTC
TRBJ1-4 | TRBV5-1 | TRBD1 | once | CASSLDRDVNEKLFF | TGCGCCAGCAGCCTTGACAGGGATGTCAATGAAAAACTGTTTTTT
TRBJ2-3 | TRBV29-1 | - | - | CSVPGVGTDTQYF | TGCAGCGTTCCGGGGGTCGGCACAGATACGCAGTATTTT
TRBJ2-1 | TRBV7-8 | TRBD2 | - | CASRNRPGRSSYNEQFF | TGTGCCAGCAGGAACCGGCCCGGGAGGAGCTCCTACAATGAGCAGTTCTTC
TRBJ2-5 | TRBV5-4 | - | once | CASSSEGRRKETQYF | TGTGCCAGCAGCTCGGAGGGCAGGAGGAAAGAGACCCAGTACTTC
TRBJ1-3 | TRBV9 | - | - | CASSVTGTSSGNTIYF | TGTGCCAGCAGCGTAACAGGGACCTCCTCTGGAAACACCATATATTTT
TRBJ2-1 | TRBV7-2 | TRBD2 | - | CASRAGLAGVYEQFF | TGTGCCAGCAGAGCTGGACTAGCGGGAGTATATGAGCAGTTCTTC
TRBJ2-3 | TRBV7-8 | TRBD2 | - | CASSLRGRWEGADTQYF | TGTGCCAGCAGCTTACGTGGCAGGTGGGAGGGAGCAGATACGCAGTATTTT
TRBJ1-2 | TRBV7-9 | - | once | CASRRGQSGYTF | TGTGCCAGCAGGCGGGGTCAATCCGGCTACACCTTC
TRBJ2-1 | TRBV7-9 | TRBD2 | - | CASSLGTSREQFF | TGTGCCAGCAGCTTAGGGACTAGTCGTGAGCAGTTCTTC
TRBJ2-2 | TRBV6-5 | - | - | CASSQGRGSGELFF | TGTGCCAGCAGCCAGGGAAGGGGATCTGGGGAGCTGTTTTTT
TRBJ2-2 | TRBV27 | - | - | CASSYSGNTGELFF | TGTGCCAGCAGTTATAGCGGGAACACCGGGGAGCTGTTTTTT
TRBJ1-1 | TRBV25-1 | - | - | CAIQLGAEAFF | TGTGCCATCCAGTTAGGAGCTGAAGCTTTCTTT
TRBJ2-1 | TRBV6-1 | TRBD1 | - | CASFRGTGNEQFF | TGTGCCAGCTTTCGTGGGACAGGGAATGAGCAGTTCTTC
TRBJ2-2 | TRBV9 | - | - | CASSVGGDTGELFF | TGTGCCAGCAGCGTAGGGGGGGACACCGGGGAGCTGTTTTTT
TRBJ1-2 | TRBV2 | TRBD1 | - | CASTEGAANYGYTF | TGTGCCAGCACTGAGGGGGCAGCTAACTATGGCTACACCTTC
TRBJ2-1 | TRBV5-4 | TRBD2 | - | CASIKGTSNNNEQFF | TGTGCCAGCATCAAAGGGACTAGCAATAACAATGAGCAGTTCTTC
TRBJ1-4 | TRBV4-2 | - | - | CASSQAGGGNEKLFF | TGTGCCAGCAGCCAAGCGGGAGGTGGTAATGAAAAACTGTTTTTT
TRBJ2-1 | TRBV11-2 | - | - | CASSLLRGRSYNEQFF | TGTGCCAGCAGCTTATTGCGGGGTCGCTCCTACAATGAGCAGTTCTTC
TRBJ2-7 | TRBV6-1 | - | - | CASSESRDRYEQYF | TGTGCCAGCAGTGAATCCAGGGATAGATACGAGCAGTACTTC
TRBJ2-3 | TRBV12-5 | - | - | CASGLGGGGPRGDTQYF | TGTGCTAGTGGTTTGGGGGGAGGTGGGCCTCGTGGAGATACGCAGTATTTT
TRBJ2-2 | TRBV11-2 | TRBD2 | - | CASSSRGLAGGSVNGELFF | TGTGCCAGCAGCTCGCGTGGGCTAGCGGGAGGATCGGTGAACGGGGAGCTGTTTTTT
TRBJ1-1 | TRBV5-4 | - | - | CASSEDLGHPTAFF | TGTGCCAGCAGTGAGGATTTGGGTCATCCAACGGCTTTCTTT
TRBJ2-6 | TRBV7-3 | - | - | CASSLRPTGGGLTGANVLTF | TGTGCCAGCAGCTTAAGGCCGACGGGAGGGGGCCTCACTGGGGCCAACGTCCTGACTTTC
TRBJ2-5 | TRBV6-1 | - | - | CASSEQAGKETQYF | TGTGCCAGCAGTGAACAGGCAGGGAAAGAGACCCAGTACTTC
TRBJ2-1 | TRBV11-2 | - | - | CASSLVRIEQFF | TGTGCCAGCAGCTTAGTGAGGATCGAGCAGTTCTTC
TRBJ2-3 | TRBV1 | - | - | CTSSRIAASTDTQYF | TGCACCAGCAGCCGGATAGCAGCTAGCACAGATACGCAGTATTTT
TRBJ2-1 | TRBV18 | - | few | CASSPGGGFVEQFF | TGTGCCAGCTCACCGGGAGGAGGGTTCGTTGAGCAGTTCTTC
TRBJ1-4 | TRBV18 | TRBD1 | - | CASSRDREKLFF | TGTGCCAGCTCACGGGACAGGGAAAAACTGTTTTTT